This TCR beta chain was sequenced for a study of T cell repertoires in cytomegalovirus infection. A word on this clonotype: The antigen remains undetermined.

Study-wide results and limits: CMV-specific HLA-C-restricted TCR beta clonotypes dominated the ex vivo response. Summed public TCR beta family frequency identified CMV carriers bearing the relevant HLA.

TCRdb independently ran MiXCR on the reads; one entry per CDR3 protein. The table shows more than 650,000 distinct CDR3 sequences, with less than 40% occurring only once. V shed 6 bases and J shed 4 bases, with 16 bases lying between them. There are 15 residues in the CDR3. Germline CDR1 is LNHDA and CDR2 is SQIVND (reference sequence). This receptor was identified in a human donor in good health (CMV status not recorded). Some clones in this sample may be carry-over from other donors' samples. Material for sequencing was PBMCs. The J gene is TRBJ2-1, the V gene TRBV19; D is perhaps TRBD2 (6 bases). CDR3 nucleotide sequence: TGTGCCAGTAGCAGAAGTCACGGGGGATACAATGAGCAGTTCTTC. Its translation is CASSRSHGGYNEQFF.